This note documents a single TCR beta chain sequence. These data come from a study of blood T cell repertoires in COVID-19. Study at large: The analysed material was cDNA or gDNA that came from T cells, B-cell-depleted T cells, or PBMCs.

V shed 4 bases and J shed 4 bases, with 14 bases lying between them. In germline, CDR1 is SQVTM, CDR2 ANQGSEA. The CDR3 runs to 14 residues. TCRdb keeps only in-frame clones here, not all; method: immunoSEQ multiplex PCR. The sample contains about 140,000 clones, about 77% of which appear only once. The sequencing sample was made of peripheral blood. This clonotype originated in a woman aged 45-65 years with active or convalescent COVID-19. This sequence joins TRBV29-1 and TRBJ1-5, with TRBD1 as a possible D gene (6 bases). The CDR3 loop reads CSVADQGRNQPQHF. CDR3 nucleotide sequence: TGCAGCGTTGCAGACCAGGGGAGAAATCAGCCCCAGCATTTT.